Listed below are T cell receptor beta chains from one sample, sequenced in a study of blood T cell repertoires in COVID-19. Method: immunoSEQ multiplex PCR; TCRdb's copy keeps in-frame clones and lacks some. Altogether 140,000 to 150,000 clones are present, about 79% being singletons, with the ten largest covering more than 8.5%. The sequenced material came from peripheral blood. Receptors originate from a man aged 60-69 years with active or convalescent COVID-19. The CDR3 runs from the conserved cysteine through the conserved F or W. Each record gives: J gene, clone size, D gene, V gene, CDR3 protein, CDR3 DNA. The D gene is left open where the match is weak. Only part of the rows carry a size: once, few, many, or a class if the clone is expanded.

TRBJ2-7	NA	NA	TRBV29-1	CSVTISTDYEQYF	TGCAGCGTTACAATTTCGACAGATTACGAGCAGTACTTC
TRBJ1-1	NA	TRBD1	TRBV5-4	CASSVKDRATPHGAFF	TGTGCCAGCAGCGTGAAAGACAGGGCCACTCCACATGGAGCTTTCTTT
TRBJ2-3	NA	NA	TRBV7-2	CASSLTIGTDTQYF	TGTGCCAGCAGCTTAACGATAGGCACAGATACGCAGTATTTT
TRBJ1-1	NA	NA	TRBV6-5	CASSPPGHRAEAFF	TGTGCCAGCAGTCCGCCGGGACACCGAGCTGAAGCTTTCTTT
TRBJ2-5	NA	NA	TRBV6-2/TRBV6-3	CASSSVEETQYF	TGTGCCAGCAGTTCAGTGGAGGAGACCCAGTACTTC
TRBJ2-3	NA	TRBD2	TRBV3-1/TRBV3-2	CASGFLAGTDTQYF	TGTGCCAGCGGGTTTCTAGCGGGCACAGATACGCAGTATTTT
TRBJ1-2	few	NA	TRBV12-3/TRBV12-4	CASSSQDRYGYTF	TGTGCCAGCAGTTCCCAGGACAGATATGGCTACACCTTC
TRBJ1-2	NA	TRBD1	TRBV5-8	CASSLEWTGVNYGYTF	TGTGCCAGCAGCTTGGAGTGGACAGGGGTTAACTATGGCTACACCTTC
TRBJ2-5	NA	TRBD2	TRBV6-6	CASSKGLATLRETQYF	TGTGCCAGCAGTAAAGGACTAGCGACCCTCCGGGAGACCCAGTACTTC
TRBJ2-7	NA	TRBD1	TRBV7-2	CASSWDRGREQYF	TGTGCCAGCAGCTGGGACAGGGGACGCGAGCAGTACTTC
TRBJ2-7	NA	TRBD2	TRBV30	CAWTLFAGGSYEQYF	TGTGCCTGGACCCTCTTCGCGGGGGGGTCCTACGAGCAGTACTTC
TRBJ1-1	NA	NA	TRBV9	CASSVGGRLDTEAFF	TGTGCCAGCAGCGTAGGGGGGCGCTTGGACACTGAAGCTTTCTTT
TRBJ1-6	NA	NA	TRBV11-3	CASSLGSVPYNSPLHF	TGTGCCAGCAGCTTAGGGTCGGTTCCGTATAATTCACCCCTCCACTTT
TRBJ1-1	once	TRBD1	TRBV5-6	CASSLGTGGRNTEAFF	TGTGCCAGCAGCTTGGGGACAGGGGGAAGGAACACTGAAGCTTTCTTT
TRBJ2-5	NA	NA	TRBV23-1	CASSRNRVLVGETQYF	TGCGCCAGCAGTCGCAACAGGGTTTTAGTCGGGGAGACCCAGTACTTC
TRBJ1-5	NA	NA	TRBV6-2/TRBV6-3	CASSYIGQPQHF	TGTGCCAGCAGTTACATCGGGCAGCCCCAGCATTTT
TRBJ1-5	NA	NA	TRBV27	CASSLTGFRDQPQHF	TGTGCCAGCAGTTTAACAGGGTTTAGGGATCAGCCCCAGCATTTT
TRBJ2-1	NA	NA	TRBV5-1	CASSLESREGGEQFF	TGCGCCAGCAGCTTGGAATCAAGAGAGGGTGGGGAGCAGTTCTTC
TRBJ2-4	NA	NA	TRBV7-2	CASSLAQPGIQYF	TGTGCCAGCAGCTTGGCCCAACCGGGCATTCAGTACTTC
TRBJ1-5	NA	NA	TRBV9	CASSVGGTGNQPQHF	TGTGCCAGCAGCGTAGGGGGCACGGGCAATCAGCCCCAGCATTTT
TRBJ2-1	NA	NA	TRBV24-1	CATTMGGNEQFF	TGTGCCACCACCATGGGGGGAAATGAGCAGTTCTTC
TRBJ2-7	NA	TRBD2	TRBV30	CAWRGKGLAGGLSYEQYF	TGTGCCTGGAGGGGCAAGGGGCTAGCGGGGGGGCTTTCCTACGAGCAGTACTTC
TRBJ1-3	NA	NA	TRBV16	CASSNYRDQLGKSGNTIYF	TGTGCCAGCAGCAACTACCGGGATCAGTTGGGCAAATCTGGAAACACCATATATTTT
TRBJ1-2	NA	TRBD1	TRBV4-3	CASSQTQGSYGYTF	TGCGCCAGCAGCCAGACACAGGGGAGCTATGGCTACACCTTC
TRBJ2-5	NA	NA	TRBV5-4	CASSLGQLQETQYF	TGTGCCAGCAGCTTGGGGCAGTTACAAGAGACCCAGTACTTC
TRBJ2-1	NA	TRBD2	TRBV5-4	CASSAEGTSGRARNEQFF	TGTGCCAGCAGCGCAGAAGGGACTAGCGGGAGGGCCCGGAATGAGCAGTTCTTC
TRBJ2-2	NA	TRBD1	TRBV28	CATEGTGGGELFF	TGTGCCACCGAGGGGACAGGGGGCGGGGAGCTGTTTTTT
TRBJ1-2	NA	NA	TRBV25-1	CASGSTLGYTF	TGTGCCAGCGGTTCGACTCTGGGCTACACCTTC
TRBJ1-3	NA	NA	TRBV7-2	CASSLQGSGNTIYF	TGTGCCAGCAGCTTGCAGGGCTCTGGAAACACCATATATTTT
TRBJ1-5	many	NA	TRBV12-5	CASGLDQRTGIYQPQHF	TGTGCTAGTGGTTTGGACCAGCGTACAGGGATTTACCAGCCCCAGCATTTT
TRBJ1-2	NA	NA	TRBV29-1	CSAGGQNGYTF	TGCAGCGCCGGAGGACAGAATGGCTACACCTTC
TRBJ2-7	once	NA	TRBV7-9	CASSETSQGFYEQYF	TGTGCCAGCAGCGAGACTAGCCAGGGGTTTTACGAGCAGTACTTC
TRBJ1-1	once	NA	TRBV3-1/TRBV3-2	CASSQSGGGVDTEAFF	TGTGCCAGCAGCCAATCTGGCGGGGGGGTGGACACTGAAGCTTTCTTT
TRBJ1-3	few	NA	TRBV5-5	CASSLLSRDSGNTIYF	TGTGCCAGCAGCTTGTTGTCGAGAGACTCTGGAAACACCATATATTTT
TRBJ2-2	NA	NA	TRBV6-2/TRBV6-3	CASSLLASNTGELFF	TGTGCCAGCAGTTTGCTAGCGTCGAACACCGGGGAGCTGTTTTTT
TRBJ1-3	NA	NA	TRBV2	CASGHRAGNTIYF	TGTGCCAGCGGTCACAGGGCTGGAAACACCATATATTTT
TRBJ1-1	NA	TRBD1	TRBV12-3/TRBV12-4	CASRDRAAAEAFF	TGTGCCAGCAGGGACAGGGCGGCGGCTGAAGCTTTCTTT
TRBJ1-1	NA	NA	TRBV6-2/TRBV6-3	CASSWPQGRTEAFF	TGTGCCAGCAGTTGGCCACAGGGAAGGACTGAAGCTTTCTTT
TRBJ2-7	NA	TRBD1	TRBV7-8	CASSLRPTGDYEQYF	TGTGCCAGCAGCTTAAGGCCGACAGGGGACTACGAGCAGTACTTC
TRBJ1-6	NA	NA	TRBV14	CASSPTGNNSPLHF	TGTGCCAGCAGCCCCACAGGGAATAATTCACCCCTCCACTTT
TRBJ1-4	NA	NA	TRBV27	CASSRQALNEKLFF	TGTGCCAGCAGTCGACAGGCCCTTAATGAAAAACTGTTTTTT
TRBJ2-2	NA	TRBD1	TRBV9	CASRLGQVSGELFF	TGTGCCAGCAGACTCGGACAGGTCTCCGGGGAGCTGTTTTTT
TRBJ1-2	NA	TRBD1	TRBV19	CASTAGTGTSLWLGYTF	TGTGCCAGTACCGCAGGGACAGGGACTTCTCTATGGTTAGGCTACACCTTC
TRBJ1-2	once	NA	TRBV6-5	CASSSGPGYTF	TGTGCCAGCAGTTCGGGTCCTGGCTACACCTTC
TRBJ2-1	NA	TRBD2	TRBV4-1	CASSQGSGGARNEQFF	TGCGCCAGCAGCCAAGGGAGCGGGGGGGCGCGGAATGAGCAGTTCTTC
TRBJ2-1	NA	TRBD1	TRBV6-5	CASSYLGQANEQFF	TGTGCCAGCAGTTACTTGGGACAGGCCAATGAGCAGTTCTTC
TRBJ1-1	few	NA	TRBV11-2	CASSPLAGSYTEAFF	TGTGCCAGCAGCCCCTTAGCAGGGTCGTACACTGAAGCTTTCTTT
TRBJ2-5	NA	NA	TRBV13	CASSLVTGMKDQETQYF	TGTGCCAGCAGCTTAGTCACAGGGATGAAAGACCAAGAGACCCAGTACTTC
TRBJ1-4	NA	NA	TRBV2	CASTTGISTNEKLFF	TGTGCCAGCACTACGGGGATATCAACTAATGAAAAACTGTTTTTT